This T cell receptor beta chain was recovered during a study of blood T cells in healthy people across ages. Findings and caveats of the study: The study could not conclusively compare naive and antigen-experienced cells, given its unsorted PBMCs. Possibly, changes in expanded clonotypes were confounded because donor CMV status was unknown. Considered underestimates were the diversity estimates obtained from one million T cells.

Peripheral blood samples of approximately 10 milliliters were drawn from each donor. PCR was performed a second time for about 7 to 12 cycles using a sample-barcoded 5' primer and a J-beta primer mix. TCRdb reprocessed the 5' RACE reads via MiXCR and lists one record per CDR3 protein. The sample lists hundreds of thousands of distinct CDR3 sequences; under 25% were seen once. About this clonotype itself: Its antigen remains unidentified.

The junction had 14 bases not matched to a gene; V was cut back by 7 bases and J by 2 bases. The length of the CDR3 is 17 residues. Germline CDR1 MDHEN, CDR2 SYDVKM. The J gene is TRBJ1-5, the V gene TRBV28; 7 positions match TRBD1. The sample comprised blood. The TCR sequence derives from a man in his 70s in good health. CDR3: CASIPMGYRGGNQPQHF. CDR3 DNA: TGTGCCAGCATCCCCATGGGATACAGGGGCGGCAATCAGCCCCAGCATTTT.